Shown below are 29 T cell receptor beta chains from a single sample sequenced in a study of cytomegalovirus exposure and HLA in healthy donors. 60 Vbeta and 13 Jbeta primers were used in PCR. Assay used: immunoSEQ multiplex PCR; TCRdb lists only in-frame clones, some missing. The sample has roughly 72,000 clones; 79% are singletons. Sequences were obtained from PBMCs. The origin of the receptors is a woman between 40 and 50 years old in good health and CMV-seropositive.

This clone was seen a single time. This chain connects TRBV18 to TRBJ1-5; TRBD1 agrees at 9 bases. The germline V gene encodes CDR1 KGHSH and CDR2 LQKENI. This CDR3 spans 15 amino acids. J gave up 4 bases and V 3 bases, and 4 bases lay outside the gene matches. The CDR3 protein is CASSPGTGINQPQHF. Written as DNA, the CDR3 is TGTGCCAGCTCACCCGGGACAGGGATTAATCAGCCCCAGCATTTT.

The chain is built from TRBV28 and TRBJ2-6, with TRBD1 as a possible D gene (6 bases). The V and J ends lost 3 bases and 2 bases respectively, with 14 bases between them. The germline V gene has CDR1 MDHEN and CDR2 SYDVKM. CDR3 length equals 17 residues. The CDR3 DNA follows: TGTGCCAGCAGTTTCCCCTCGGCAGGGGCTGGGGCCAACGTCCTGACTTTC. Translated, it gives CASSFPSAGAGANVLTF.

This clone has a handful of counts. The chain combines TRBV19 with TRBJ2-1; 11 nucleotides agree with TRBD2. The CDR3 has 16 amino acids. The V and J ends lost 6 bases and 2 bases, in that order; junction bases with no gene match: 6. Germline assignment: CDR1 LNHDA and CDR2 SQIVND (reference sequence). In DNA, the CDR3 is TGTGCCAGTAGAGGACGACTAGCGGGAACCTACAATGAGCAGTTCTTC. Translation: CASRGRLAGTYNEQFF.

CDR3 coding DNA: TGTGCCAGCAGCGTAGGCCCGGGACAGGGAACCTACAATGAGCAGTTCTTC. Translated, it gives CASSVGPGQGTYNEQFF. The chain joins TRBV9 to TRBJ2-1; 9 bases fit TRBD1. The J segment lost 2 bases and the V segment lost 0 bases, leaving 6 bases of the junction unmatched. Germline CDR1 SGDLS, CDR2 YYNGEE. The CDR3 loop spans 17 amino acids.

CDR3 region: CASSGAQTYSNQPQHF. DNA of the CDR3: TGTGCCAGCAGTGGCGCCCAGACATATAGCAATCAGCCCCAGCATTTT. The V and J genes are TRBV2 and TRBJ1-5, with D hard to call. Trimming pared 4 bases from V and 0 bases from J, leaving 13 bases between. In germline, CDR1 is SNHLY, CDR2 FYNNEI. The CDR3 is made up of 16 amino acids.

The chain is built from TRBV27 and TRBJ1-2; D not certain. V was cut by 2 bases and J by 7 bases, with 17 bases left in between. Germline assignment: CDR1 MNHEY and CDR2 SMNVEV (reference sequence). The CDR3 loop spans 15 amino acids. The CDR3 loop reads CASSLDREGGFGYTF. In nucleotides, the CDR3 is TGTGCCAGCAGTTTAGATAGGGAGGGAGGGTTTGGCTACACCTTC.

The rearrangement links TRBV6-5 to TRBJ2-5; 8 bases fit TRBD2. The last part of the DNA fits TRBJ2-7 better; the J call may be wrong. This CDR3 contains 14 residues. Germline loops: CDR1 MNHEY, CDR2 SVGAGI. The CDR3 sequence: CASSLGTSKHEQYF. CDR3 DNA: TGTGCCAGCAGTTTGGGGACTAGTAAACACGAGCAGTACTTC.

CDR3 protein: CASSPRGTGELFF. CDR3 nucleotide sequence: TGCGCCAGCAGCCCACGAGGCACCGGGGAGCTGTTTTTT. The chain joins TRBV4-1 to TRBJ2-2; D gene uncertain. Trimming left V 4 bases short and J 4 bases short, with 7 bases between. The CDR3 totals 13 residues. Germline V gives CDR1 MGHRA, CDR2 YSYEKL.

Turning to this clone: The germline gene is not matched at one end of the junction; a read error may be the cause. This rearrangement joins TRBV5-6 to TRBJ2-1; TRBD2 aligns across 7 bases. The germline V gene has CDR1 SGHDT and CDR2 YYEEEE. CDR3 length equals 19 residues. The CDR3 loop is CAGSPIHGGGGGSYNEQFF. The CDR3 bases are TGTGCCGGCAGCCCGATTCATGGGGGTGGCGGGGGCTCCTACAATGAGCAGTTCTTC.

The V gene is TRBV29-1, the J gene TRBJ2-1; 9 positions match TRBD2. The junction had 2 bases not matched to a gene; V was cut back by 4 bases and J by 1 base. CDR1 is SQVTM, CDR2 ANQGSEA, per germline. This CDR3 contains 14 residues. CDR3 protein: CSVGTSDSYNEQFF. The CDR3 DNA reads TGCAGCGTTGGGACTAGCGATTCCTACAATGAGCAGTTCTTC.

This clone was seen only once. V gene TRBV6-5 combines with J gene TRBJ1-6; TRBD1 matches 9 bases. The trim removed 6 bases at V and 7 bases at J, leaving 7 bases unmatched. The germline gives CDR1 MNHEY, CDR2 SVGAGI. This CDR3 has 15 amino acids. CDR3 amino acids: CASSRTGTGNSPLHF. The CDR3 DNA is TGTGCCAGCAGCCGGACCGGGACAGGGAATTCACCCCTCCACTTT.

This chain connects TRBV27 to TRBJ2-5; 7 nucleotides line up with TRBD2. J lost 5 bases, V lost 3 bases, and 6 bases had no gene match. Germline CDR1 and CDR2: MNHEY and SMNVEV (reference sequence). The CDR3 spans 14 residues. CDR3 DNA: TGTGCCAGCAGTTTCCTCGGCGGGAGTGAGACCCAGTACTTC. This sequence encodes CASSFLGGSETQYF.

The chain employs TRBV2 and TRBJ2-7, with 8 nucleotides matching TRBD2. Per germline, CDR1 SNHLY and CDR2 FYNNEI. The CDR3 contains 16 residues. V shed 6 bases, J shed 0 bases, and the junction held 10 bases outside the gene matches. The CDR3 loop reads CASRTGGTRLSYEQYF. CDR3 DNA sequence: TGTGCCAGCAGGACGGGGGGGACTCGACTCTCCTACGAGCAGTACTTC.

This clone appeared once. The chain combines TRBV6-1 with TRBJ2-7, with 11 bases identical to TRBD1. CDR1 is MNHNS, CDR2 SASEGT, per germline. This CDR3 is 14 amino acids long. Trimming took 3 bases from V and 2 from J; bases not matched to a gene: 0. The CDR3 region has the DNA TGTGCCAGCAGTGAGGGACAGGGGGCCTACGAGCAGTACTTC. Translated: CASSEGQGAYEQYF.

The V gene is TRBV10-3, the J gene TRBJ2-1; D unresolved. Germline V gene data show CDR1 as ENHRY and CDR2 as SYGVKD. The CDR3 contains 13 residues. Trimming pared 6 bases from V and 3 bases from J, leaving 9 bases between. The chain's CDR3 is CAISASGYNEQFF. The CDR3 region has the DNA TGTGCCATCAGCGCGTCTGGCTACAATGAGCAGTTCTTC.

The V call is TRBV6-1, the J call TRBJ2-7, with 8 nucleotides matching TRBD2. CDR1 and CDR2 from the germline V gene are MNHNS and SASEGT. Trimming removed 6 bases from V and 2 bases from J; junction bases left unmatched: 9. This CDR3 has 15 residues. CDR3 sequence (DNA): TGTGCCAGCAGCGTACCCAGGACTAGCACCTACGAGCAGTACTTC. Translated, it gives CASSVPRTSTYEQYF.

This clone was seen a handful of times. CDR3 sequence reads: CASSLRTGVTEAFF. In DNA form, the CDR3 reads TGTGCCAGCAGCTTAAGAACCGGAGTGACTGAAGCTTTCTTT. The chain has TRBV7-2 and TRBJ1-1; D ambiguous. The germline V and J ends were trimmed by 2 bases and 5 bases, with 12 bases remaining between them. The germline CDR1 and CDR2 sequences are SGHTA and FQGNSA. CDR3 size: 14 residues.

The chain joins TRBV5-4 to TRBJ1-2; D gene ambiguous. Germline CDR1 reads SGHNT; CDR2 reads YYREEE (reference sequence). Trimming took 4 bases from V and 4 from J, leaving 14 bases between them. CDR3 length: 14 amino acids. The chain's CDR3 is CASSPDLSLYGYTF. CDR3 bases: TGTGCCAGCAGCCCCGACTTATCGCTCTATGGCTACACCTTC.

The genes are TRBV6-1 and TRBJ2-7; 8 bases align to TRBD1. The V and J ends lost 3 bases and 5 bases, in that order; junction bases with no gene match: 3. Germline V lookup: CDR1 MNHNS, CDR2 SASEGT. CDR3 size: 13 residues. CDR3 nucleotide sequence: TGTGCCAGCAGTGATCCAGGGGGCAACGAGCAGTACTTC. It encodes CASSDPGGNEQYF.

This chain connects TRBV7-2 to TRBJ2-5; D is perhaps TRBD1 (6 bases). The CDR3 totals 14 residues. Germline V gives CDR1 SGHTA, CDR2 FQGNSA. V shed 5 bases and J shed 4 bases, with 14 bases lying between them. As DNA, the CDR3 is TGTGCCAGCAGCCCGGGGACATCCCTAGAGACCCAGTACTTC. Amino acid sequence: CASSPGTSLETQYF.

The chain couples TRBV7-2 to TRBJ2-1; D uncertain. In germline, CDR1 is SGHTA, CDR2 FQGNSA. The CDR3 is 15 amino acids. Trimming took 0 bases from V and 6 from J, leaving 12 bases between them. The CDR3 region is CASSLAFVVSNEQFF. As DNA, the CDR3 is TGTGCCAGCAGCTTAGCTTTCGTCGTATCCAATGAGCAGTTCTTC.

The chain couples TRBV4-2 to TRBJ2-1, with a tentative D call TRBD2 (6 bases). V lost 1 base and J lost 1, with 8 bases in between. CDR3 length: 15 amino acids. CDR1 is LGHNA, CDR2 YNFKEQ, per germline. The CDR3 DNA follows: TGTGCCAGCAGCCAAGGGGGGAGGTCCTACAATGAGCAGTTCTTC. This translates into CASSQGGRSYNEQFF.

This rearrangement joins TRBV25-1 to TRBJ2-1; D might be TRBD1 (5 bases). The CDR3 totals 14 residues. Trimming shortened V by 1 base and J by 6 bases, and 10 bases separated the two germline ends. Germline CDR1 and CDR2: MGHDK and SYGVNS. The CDR3 nucleotides read TGTGCCAGCAGTGAATCCAGGGAAGTCAATGAGCAGTTCTTC. This gives the protein CASSESREVNEQFF.

The chain employs TRBV30 and TRBJ1-1; a weak D match, TRBD1 (6 bases). Germline loops: CDR1 GTSNPN, CDR2 SVGIG (reference sequence). The V end lost 4 bases, the J end lost 4 bases, and 16 bases lay between the germline ends. There are 14 residues in the CDR3. Written as DNA, the CDR3 is TGTGCCTGGACCCGCGGGGGCGGGAGCACTGAAGCTTTCTTT. It specifies CAWTRGGGSTEAFF.

This sequence joins TRBV5-6 and TRBJ2-1, with TRBD1 matching over 9 bases. The J segment lost 7 bases and the V segment lost 4 bases, leaving 6 bases of the junction unmatched. This CDR3 has 14 amino acids. The germline gives CDR1 SGHDT, CDR2 YYEEEE. CDR3 sequence reads: CASSGGQGGNEQFF. The CDR3 nucleotides read TGTGCCAGCAGCGGGGGACAGGGAGGGAATGAGCAGTTCTTC.

This rearrangement joins TRBV6-1 to TRBJ2-1; TRBD1 matches at 8 bases. V shed 4 bases and J 7 bases; nucleotides not matched to a gene: 18. CDR1 is MNHNS and CDR2 is SASEGT in the germline V gene. This CDR3 region has 18 residues. The CDR3 spells CASSVTKHRGSLLNEQFF. The DNA for the CDR3 is TGTGCCAGCAGTGTCACCAAGCACAGGGGGAGCCTCTTGAATGAGCAGTTCTTC.

The chain has TRBV9 and TRBJ1-1; D possibly corresponds to TRBD1 (5 bases). The CDR3 has 17 amino acids. V lost 0 bases, J lost 0 bases, and 15 bases lay in between. Germline CDR1 and CDR2: SGDLS and YYNGEE. This chain's CDR3 is CASSVVGQGIMNTEAFF. CDR3 DNA sequence: TGTGCCAGCAGCGTAGTCGGGCAGGGAATCATGAACACTGAAGCTTTCTTT. The full variable domain, its missing parts supplied by reference TRBV9 and TRBJ1-1, is DSGVTQTPKHLITATGQRVTLRCSPRSGDLSVYWYQQSLDQGLQFLIQYYNGEERAKGNILERFSAQQFPDLHSELNLSSLELGDSALYFCASSVVGQGIMNTEAFFGQGTRLTVV.

The genes are TRBV4-1 and TRBJ1-2, with D maybe TRBD1 (5 bases). V shed 5 bases and J shed 2 bases, with 18 bases lying between them. Looked up from germline, CDR1 is MGHRA and CDR2 is YSYEKL. The CDR3 sequence is 16 residues long. The DNA for the CDR3 is TGCGCCAGCAGCTCGGGGCACAGCGGGTCAAACTATGGCTACACCTTC. The encoded protein is CASSSGHSGSNYGYTF.

This sequence joins TRBV6-5 and TRBJ2-5; 7 bases are a match to TRBD1. The J call may be mistaken, given a closer DNA end match to TRBJ2-7. This CDR3 region has 14 residues. Germline loops: CDR1 MNHEY, CDR2 SVGAGI. Here the CDR3 DNA reads TGTGCCAGCAGGCGACAGGGCAGGGGATACGAGCAGTACTTC. Its translation is CASRRQGRGYEQYF.